This T cell receptor (beta chain) is from a study of blood T cells in healthy people across ages. A sample-barcoded 5' primer and a J-beta primer mix were used in a second PCR of roughly 6 to 11 cycles. One entry per CDR3 protein results from TCRdb running MiXCR on the 5' RACE reads. The sample shows about 690,000 distinct CDR3 sequences, approximately 40% of them seen only once. Germline assignment: CDR1 MNHEY and CDR2 SMNVEV (reference sequence). The CDR3 sequence is 16 residues long. With 4 bases clipped from V and 0 bases from J, the junction kept 8 bases outside the gene matches. This clonotype turned up a few times.

The sequenced sample consisted of blood. This receptor was identified in an elderly man in good health. The chain couples TRBV27 to TRBJ1-1, with TRBD1 matching over 7 bases. The CDR3 bases are TGTGCCAGCAGTTACTTCAGGGGGGGAGTGAACACTGAAGCTTTCTTT. Residues: CASSYFRGGVNTEAFF.